What follows is one TCR beta chain and its context. The sample belongs to a study of beta chain features in type 1 diabetes. As for the study in general: Cell yields, gender and age were similar in healthy donors and patients.

TCRB transcripts that were expressed got sequenced, as all of the isolated RNA had been reverse transcribed. Libraries were prepared by immunoSEQ multiplex PCR; TCRdb keeps only in-frame clonotypes and omits some of them. The sample contains roughly 350,000 clones, roughly 9.6% of which appear only once. With 4 bases clipped from V and 2 bases from J, the junction kept 5 bases outside the gene matches. This CDR3 comprises 15 residues. Germline V lookup: CDR1 SNHLY, CDR2 FYNNEI. The TCR was taken from a woman aged 30 to 39 in good health. The chain recombines TRBV2 with TRBJ2-7; 10 nucleotides line up with TRBD2. Sequenced input: naive CD4+ T cells from blood. CDR3 loop: CASSVEAGGPYEQYF. CDR3 nucleotide sequence: TGTGCCAGCAGTGTAGAAGCGGGAGGGCCCTACGAGCAGTACTTC.